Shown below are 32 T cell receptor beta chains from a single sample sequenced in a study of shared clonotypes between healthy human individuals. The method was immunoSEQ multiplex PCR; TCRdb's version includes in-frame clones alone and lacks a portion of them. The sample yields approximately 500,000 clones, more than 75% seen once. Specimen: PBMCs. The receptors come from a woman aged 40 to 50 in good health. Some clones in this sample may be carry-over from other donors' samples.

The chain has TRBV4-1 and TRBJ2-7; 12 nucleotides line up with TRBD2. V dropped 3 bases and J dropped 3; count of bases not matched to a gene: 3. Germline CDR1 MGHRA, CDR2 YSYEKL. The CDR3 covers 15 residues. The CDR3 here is CASSQRLAGDYEQYF. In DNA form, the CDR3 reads TGCGCCAGCAGCCAGCGACTAGCGGGAGACTACGAGCAGTACTTC.

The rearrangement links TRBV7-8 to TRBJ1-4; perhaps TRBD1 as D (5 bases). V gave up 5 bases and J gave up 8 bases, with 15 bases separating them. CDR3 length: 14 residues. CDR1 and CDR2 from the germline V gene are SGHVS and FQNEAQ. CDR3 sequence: CASSVRDLHEKLFF. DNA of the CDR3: TGTGCCAGCAGCGTCCGGGACCTCCACGAAAAACTGTTTTTT. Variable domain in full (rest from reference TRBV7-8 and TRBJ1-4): GAGVSQSPRYKVAKRGQDVALRCDPISGHVSLFWYQQALGQGPEFLTYFQNEAQLDKSGLPSDRFFAERPEGSVSTLKIQRTQQEDSAVYLCASSVRDLHEKLFFGSGTQLSVL.

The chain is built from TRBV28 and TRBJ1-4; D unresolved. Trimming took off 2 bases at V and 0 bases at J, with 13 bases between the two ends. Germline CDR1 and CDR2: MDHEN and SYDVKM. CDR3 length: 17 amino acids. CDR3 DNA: TGTGCCAGCAGTTTAGGAGTGGGCCCGGCAACTAATGAAAAACTGTTTTTT. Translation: CASSLGVGPATNEKLFF. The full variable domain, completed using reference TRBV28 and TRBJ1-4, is DVKVTQSSRYLVKRTGEKVFLECVQDMDHENMFWYRQDPGLGLRLIYFSYDVKMKEKGDIPEGYSVSREKKERFSLILESASTNQTSMYLCASSLGVGPATNEKLFFGSGTQLSVL.

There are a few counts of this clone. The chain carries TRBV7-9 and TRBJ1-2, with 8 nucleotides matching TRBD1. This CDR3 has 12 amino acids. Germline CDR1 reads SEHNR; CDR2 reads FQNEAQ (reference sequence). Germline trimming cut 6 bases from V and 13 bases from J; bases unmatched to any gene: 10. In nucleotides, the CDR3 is TGTGCCAGCAGTTACACCAGGGGGCGAATCACCTTC. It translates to CASSYTRGRITF.

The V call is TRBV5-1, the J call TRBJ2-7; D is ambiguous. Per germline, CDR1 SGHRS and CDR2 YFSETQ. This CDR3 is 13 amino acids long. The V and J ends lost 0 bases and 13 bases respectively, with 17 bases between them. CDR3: CASSLAGQTEIYF. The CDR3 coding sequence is TGCGCCAGCAGCTTGGCGGGCCAGACTGAGATCTACTTC.

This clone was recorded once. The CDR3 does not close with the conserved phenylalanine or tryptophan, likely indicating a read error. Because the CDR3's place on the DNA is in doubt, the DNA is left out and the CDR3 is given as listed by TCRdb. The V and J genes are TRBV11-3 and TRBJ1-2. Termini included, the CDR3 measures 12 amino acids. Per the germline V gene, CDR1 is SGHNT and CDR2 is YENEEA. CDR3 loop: CASSAKDLWLHL.

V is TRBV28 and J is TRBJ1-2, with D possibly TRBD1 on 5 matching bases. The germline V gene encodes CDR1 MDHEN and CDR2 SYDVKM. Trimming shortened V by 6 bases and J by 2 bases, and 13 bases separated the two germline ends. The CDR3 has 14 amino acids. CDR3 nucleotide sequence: TGTGCCAGCAGCGAAAACAAGGGGAACTATGGCTACACCTTC. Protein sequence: CASSENKGNYGYTF.

The CDR3 sequence is CASRHTSGAGTDTQYF. CDR3 coding DNA: TGTGCCAGCAGACACACTAGCGGGGCCGGCACAGATACGCAGTATTTT. V gene TRBV7-2 combines with J gene TRBJ2-3, with 10 bases identical to TRBD2. The CDR3 totals 16 residues. V trimming: 6 bases; J trimming: 1 base; junction bases outside the gene matches: 7. Germline values: CDR1 SGHTA, CDR2 FQGNSA.

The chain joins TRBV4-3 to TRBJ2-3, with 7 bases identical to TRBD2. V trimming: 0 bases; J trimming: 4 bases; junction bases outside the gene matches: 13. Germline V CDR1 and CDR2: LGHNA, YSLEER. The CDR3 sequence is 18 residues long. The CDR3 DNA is TGCGCCAGCAGCCAAGATCTTCTGCTAGCGGCACCCCCAGATACGCAGTATTTT. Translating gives CASSQDLLLAAPPDTQYF.

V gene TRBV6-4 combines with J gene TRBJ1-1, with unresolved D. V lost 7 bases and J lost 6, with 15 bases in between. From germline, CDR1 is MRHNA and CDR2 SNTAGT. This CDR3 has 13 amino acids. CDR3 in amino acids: CASNGEDSAEAFF. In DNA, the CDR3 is TGTGCCAGCAATGGGGAAGATAGCGCTGAAGCTTTCTTT.

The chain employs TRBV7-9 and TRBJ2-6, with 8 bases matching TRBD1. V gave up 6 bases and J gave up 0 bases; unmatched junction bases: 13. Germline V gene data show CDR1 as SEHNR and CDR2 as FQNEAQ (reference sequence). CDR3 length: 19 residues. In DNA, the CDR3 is TGTGCCAGCAGTCCTACAGGGGGACAGGTTGTCTCTGGGGCCAACGTCCTGACTTTC. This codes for CASSPTGGQVVSGANVLTF. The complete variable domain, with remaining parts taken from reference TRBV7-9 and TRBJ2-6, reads DTGVSQNPRHKITKRGQNVTFRCDPISEHNRLYWYRQTLGQGPEFLTYFQNEAQLEKSRLLSDRFSAERPKGSFSTLEIQRTEQGDSAMYLCASSPTGGQVVSGANVLTFGAGSRLTVL.

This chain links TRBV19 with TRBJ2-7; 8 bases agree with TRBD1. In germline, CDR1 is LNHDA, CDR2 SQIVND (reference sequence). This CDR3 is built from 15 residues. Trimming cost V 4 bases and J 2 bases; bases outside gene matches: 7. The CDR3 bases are TGTGCCAGTAGTACTACAGGGGGGATTGCCTACGAGCAGTACTTC. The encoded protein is CASSTTGGIAYEQYF.

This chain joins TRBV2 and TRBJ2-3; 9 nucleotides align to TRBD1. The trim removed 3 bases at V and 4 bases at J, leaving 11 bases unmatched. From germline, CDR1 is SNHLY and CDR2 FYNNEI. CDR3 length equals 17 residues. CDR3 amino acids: CASSDSRDRAAPDTQYF. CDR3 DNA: TGTGCCAGCAGTGATTCTCGGGACAGGGCCGCCCCAGATACGCAGTATTTT.

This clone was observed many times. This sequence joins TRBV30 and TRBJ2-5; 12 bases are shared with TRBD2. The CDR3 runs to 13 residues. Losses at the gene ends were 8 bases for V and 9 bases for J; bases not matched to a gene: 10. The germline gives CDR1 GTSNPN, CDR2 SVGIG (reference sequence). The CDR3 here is CAGSRTSGIAQYF. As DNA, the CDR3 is TGTGCCGGAAGTAGGACTAGCGGGATAGCCCAGTACTTC.

The CDR3 DNA sequence: TGTGCCAGCTCCCCCGGGTCCCCCTACGAGCAGTACTTC. It yields the protein CASSPGSPYEQYF. The chain combines TRBV18 with TRBJ2-7; D gene unclear. Trimming cost V 6 bases and J 2 bases, with 11 bases left between them. Germline lookup yields CDR1 KGHSH and CDR2 LQKENI. The CDR3 sequence is 13 residues long.

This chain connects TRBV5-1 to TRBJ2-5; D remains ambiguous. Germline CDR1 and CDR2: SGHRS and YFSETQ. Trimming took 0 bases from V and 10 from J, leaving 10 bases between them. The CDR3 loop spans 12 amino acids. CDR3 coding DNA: TGCGCCAGCAGCTTGGGGGGTGAAGGCCAGTACTTC. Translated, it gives CASSLGGEGQYF.

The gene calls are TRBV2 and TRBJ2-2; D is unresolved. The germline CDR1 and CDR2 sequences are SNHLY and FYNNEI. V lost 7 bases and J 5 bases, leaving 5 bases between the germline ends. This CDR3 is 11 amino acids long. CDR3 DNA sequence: TGTGCCAGCATGGTAACCGGGGAGCTGTTTTTT. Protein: CASMVTGELFF.

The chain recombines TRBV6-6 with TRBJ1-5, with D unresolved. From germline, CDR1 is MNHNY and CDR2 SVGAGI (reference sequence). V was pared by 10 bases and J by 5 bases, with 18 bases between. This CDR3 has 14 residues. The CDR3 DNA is TGTGCCACCCAACCAAACGCCATAGATCAGCCCCAGCATTTT. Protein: CATQPNAIDQPQHF.

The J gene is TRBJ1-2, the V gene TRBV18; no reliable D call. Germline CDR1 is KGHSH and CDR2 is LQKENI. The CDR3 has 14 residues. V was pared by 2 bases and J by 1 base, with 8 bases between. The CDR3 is CASSPSSFNYGYTF. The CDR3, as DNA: TGTGCCAGCTCACCAAGTAGTTTTAACTATGGCTACACCTTC. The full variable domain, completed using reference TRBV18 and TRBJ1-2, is NAGVMQNPRHLVRRRGQEARLRCSPMKGHSHVYWYRQLPEEGLKFMVYLQKENIIDESGMPKERFSAEFPKEGPSILRIQQVVRGDSAAYFCASSPSSFNYGYTFGSGTRLTVV.

This chain's CDR3 is CASSLGVTGRGKLFF. CDR3 DNA sequence: TGTGCCAGCAGCTTAGGCGTGACAGGGAGGGGAAAACTGTTTTTT. The chain combines TRBV13 with TRBJ1-4; 7 bases map to TRBD1. The V gene's germline CDR1 is PRHDT and CDR2 FYEKMQ (reference sequence). The CDR3 length is 15 residues. V was clipped by 0 bases and J by 10 bases; unmatched bases: 8.

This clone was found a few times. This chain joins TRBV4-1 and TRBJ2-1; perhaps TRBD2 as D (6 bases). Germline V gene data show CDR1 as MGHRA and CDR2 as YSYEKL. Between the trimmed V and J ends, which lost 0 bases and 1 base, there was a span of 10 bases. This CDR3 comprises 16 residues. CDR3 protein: CASSQDLGGSYNEQFF. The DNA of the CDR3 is TGCGCCAGCAGCCAAGATCTGGGGGGTTCCTACAATGAGCAGTTCTTC.

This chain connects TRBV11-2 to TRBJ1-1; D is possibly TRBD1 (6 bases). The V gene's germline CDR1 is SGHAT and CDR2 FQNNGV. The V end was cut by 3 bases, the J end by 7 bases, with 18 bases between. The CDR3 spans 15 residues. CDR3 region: CASSLRGVRGDEAFF. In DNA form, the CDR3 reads TGTGCCAGCAGCTTGAGGGGGGTTCGGGGTGATGAAGCTTTCTTT.

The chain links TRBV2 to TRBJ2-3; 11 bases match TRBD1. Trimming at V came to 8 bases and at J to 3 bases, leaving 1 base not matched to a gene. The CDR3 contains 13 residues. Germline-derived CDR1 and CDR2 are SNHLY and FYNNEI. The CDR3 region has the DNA TGTGCCAGCGGGACAGGGGGAACAGATACGCAGTATTTT. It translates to CASGTGGTDTQYF.

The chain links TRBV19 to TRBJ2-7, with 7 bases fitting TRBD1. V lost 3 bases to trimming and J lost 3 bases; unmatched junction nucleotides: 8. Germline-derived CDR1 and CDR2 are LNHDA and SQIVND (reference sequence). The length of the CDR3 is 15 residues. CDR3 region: CASSMGTVGFYEQYF. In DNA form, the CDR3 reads TGTGCCAGTAGTATGGGGACAGTAGGTTTCTACGAGCAGTACTTC.

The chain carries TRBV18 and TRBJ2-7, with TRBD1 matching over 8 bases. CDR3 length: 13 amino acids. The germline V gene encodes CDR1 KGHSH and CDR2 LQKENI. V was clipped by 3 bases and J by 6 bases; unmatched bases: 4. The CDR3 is CASSPIDRGEQYF. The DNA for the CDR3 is TGTGCCAGCTCACCTATTGACAGGGGCGAGCAGTACTTC.

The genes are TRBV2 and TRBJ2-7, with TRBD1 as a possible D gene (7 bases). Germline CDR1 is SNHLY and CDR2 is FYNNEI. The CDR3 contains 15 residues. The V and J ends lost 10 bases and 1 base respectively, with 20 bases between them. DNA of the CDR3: TGTGCCACCGGATATGGCCAGGGGGGATCCTACGAGCAGTACTTC. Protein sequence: CATGYGQGGSYEQYF.

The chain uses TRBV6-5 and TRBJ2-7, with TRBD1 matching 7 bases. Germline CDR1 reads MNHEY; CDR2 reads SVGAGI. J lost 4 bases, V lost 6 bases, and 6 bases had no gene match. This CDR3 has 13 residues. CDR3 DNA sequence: TGTGCCAGCAGAACCGGGACAGAATACGAGCAGTACTTC. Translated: CASRTGTEYEQYF.

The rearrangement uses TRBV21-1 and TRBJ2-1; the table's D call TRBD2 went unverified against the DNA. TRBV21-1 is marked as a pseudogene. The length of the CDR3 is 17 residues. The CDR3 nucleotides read TGTGCCAGCAGCAAACTCCCGGGGGGGGGCTCCTACAATGAGCAGTTCTTC. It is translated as CASSKLPGGGSYNEQFF.

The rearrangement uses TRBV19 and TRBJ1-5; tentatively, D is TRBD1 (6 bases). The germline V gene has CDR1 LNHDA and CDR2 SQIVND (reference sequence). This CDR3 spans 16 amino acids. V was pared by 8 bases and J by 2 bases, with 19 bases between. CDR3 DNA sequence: TGTGCCAGTGGGACAAACAGGGTGACGGGCAATCAGCCCCAGCATTTT. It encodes CASGTNRVTGNQPQHF.

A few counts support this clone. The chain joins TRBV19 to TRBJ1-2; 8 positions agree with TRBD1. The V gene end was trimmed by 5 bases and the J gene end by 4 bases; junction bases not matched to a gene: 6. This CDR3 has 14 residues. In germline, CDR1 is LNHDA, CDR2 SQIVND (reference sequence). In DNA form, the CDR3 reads TGTGCCAGTAGTCCGGGGACAGGAATCTATGGCTACACCTTC. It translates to CASSPGTGIYGYTF.

The CDR3 here is CASSLIALAEQFF. The CDR3 DNA reads as TGTGCCAGCAGCTTAATAGCTCTGGCTGAGCAGTTCTTC. The chain recombines TRBV7-2 with TRBJ2-1; D remains ambiguous. Trimming removed 2 bases from V and 9 bases from J, with 11 bases in between. CDR3 length: 13 residues. Per germline, CDR1 SGHTA and CDR2 FQGNSA.

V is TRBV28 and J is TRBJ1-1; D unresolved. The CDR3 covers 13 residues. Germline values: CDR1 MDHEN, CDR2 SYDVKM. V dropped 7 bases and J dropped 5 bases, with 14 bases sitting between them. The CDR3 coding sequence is TGTGCCAGCATAAGGCAGGTGTGGACTGAAGCTTTCTTT. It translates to CASIRQVWTEAFF.